Listed below are T cell receptor beta chains from one sample, sequenced in a study of T cells in localized non-small cell lung cancer. Measured with immunoSEQ multiplex PCR; TCRdb has only the in-frame clones, and not every one. This table has around 100,000 clones, about 91% appearing once. The sample consisted of peripheral blood, taken before any cancer treatment. The receptors come from a man aged 35-75 years with stage I squamous cell lung carcinoma. The CDR3 runs from the conserved cysteine through the conserved F or W. Fields, in order: clone size, D gene, J gene, V gene, CDR3 DNA, CDR3 protein. A D gene is named only where the DNA matches it firmly. Expanded clones are given a class, and other clones once, few, many or no size at all.

. | . | TRBJ1-5 | TRBV6-1 | TGTGCCAGCAGAGGGGAGGATAGGGGCAATCAGCCCCAGCATTTT | CASRGEDRGNQPQHF
. | . | TRBJ2-7 | TRBV15 | TGTGCCACCAGCAGACCCGACGGCGAGCAGTACTTC | CATSRPDGEQYF
. | . | TRBJ1-1 | TRBV5-1 | TGCGCCAGCAGCTTGGGTTTTGGGGGCGTCAACACTGAAGCTTTCTTT | CASSLGFGGVNTEAFF
. | . | TRBJ2-7 | TRBV11-1 | TGTGCCAGCAGCCGAAGACAAACAAGAAACGAGCAGTACTTC | CASSRRQTRNEQYF
. | TRBD1 | TRBJ1-2 | TRBV7-9 | TGTGCCAGCAGCTCTCAGGGGGGCAGGGGAGAGTTTGGCTACACCTTC | CASSSQGGRGEFGYTF
few | . | TRBJ1-2 | TRBV9 | TGTGCCAGCAGCGTAGACGGTGGGTCTTTGGGCTACACCTTC | CASSVDGGSLGYTF
. | . | TRBJ2-7 | TRBV28 | TGTGCCAGCAGTGAATCGGGACGGGGTGCCTACGAGCAGTACTTC | CASSESGRGAYEQYF
once | . | TRBJ2-7 | TRBV6-6 | TGTGCCAGCAGTTACTCGCAGACAACCTACGAGCAGTACTTC | CASSYSQTTYEQYF
. | TRBD1 | TRBJ1-2 | TRBV5-1 | TGCGCCAGCAGCTTCAACCCAGGGGGCGATGTCTATGGCTACACCTTC | CASSFNPGGDVYGYTF
. | . | TRBJ2-1 | TRBV9 | TGTGCCAGCAGCGTAGCCCCCCACAATGAGCAGTTCTTC | CASSVAPHNEQFF
few | . | TRBJ1-6 | TRBV7-9 | TGTGCCAGCAGCTTTAAGGAGTCCTCACCCCTCCACTTT | CASSFKESSPLHF
. | TRBD1 | TRBJ1-6 | TRBV4-2 | TGTGCCAGCAGCCAAGTCGAAGAGACAGGGGGCCCTTCACCCCTCCACTTT | CASSQVEETGGPSPLHF
. | TRBD1 | TRBJ1-5 | TRBV7-8 | TGTGCCAGCAGCTTAGAGGGGACAGGGGTCTCGCGCAATCAGCCCCAGCATTTT | CASSLEGTGVSRNQPQHF
. | . | TRBJ1-1 | TRBV19 | TGTGCCAGTAGGAGGGTGGACACTGAAGCTTTCTTT | CASRRVDTEAFF
. | . | TRBJ2-5 | TRBV18 | TGTGCCAGCTCACCTAGTCAGGATGAGACCCAGTACTTC | CASSPSQDETQYF
. | . | TRBJ2-4 | TRBV15 | TGTGCCACCAGCAGAGATCGGGACCTAGCCAAAAACATTCAGTACTTC | CATSRDRDLAKNIQYF
. | . | TRBJ2-1 | TRBV5-8 | TGTGCCAGCAGCTTGGGACAGACCTACAATGAGCAGTTCTTC | CASSLGQTYNEQFF
few | . | TRBJ2-4 | TRBV6-1 | TGTGCCAGCAGTGTCCAAGCCAAAAACATTCAGTACTTC | CASSVQAKNIQYF
. | TRBD2 | TRBJ2-2 | TRBV5-5 | TGTGCCAGCAGCCTATTTAGCGGGACAAACACCGGGGAGCTGTTTTTT | CASSLFSGTNTGELFF
. | . | TRBJ2-5 | TRBV28 | TGTGCCAGCAGTTGGAGGGGAGGCGGGAACCAAGAGACCCAGTACTTC | CASSWRGGGNQETQYF
. | . | TRBJ2-3 | TRBV12-5 | TGTGCTAGTGGTTTCGAGGGGGGACCCACAGATACGCAGTATTTT | CASGFEGGPTDTQYF
. | . | TRBJ1-2 | TRBV25-1 | TGTGCCAGCAGTTCTCGACAGGACAACTATGGCTACACCTTC | CASSSRQDNYGYTF
once | . | TRBJ1-5 | TRBV30 | TGTGCCTGGAGTACCAATAGCAATCAGCCCCAGCATTTT | CAWSTNSNQPQHF
. | . | TRBJ2-5 | TRBV12-5 | TGTGCTAGTGGTTTGGTCATAAACAGGTTTGCGGAGACCCAGTACTTC | CASGLVINRFAETQYF
. | TRBD1 | TRBJ1-2 | TRBV30 | TGTGCCTGGAGTGTACGTGGACAGGGTCTTCCTGGCTACACCTTC | CAWSVRGQGLPGYTF
. | . | TRBJ1-5 | TRBV4-1 | TGCGCCAGCAGCCGACAACAGGGTTCCAATCAGCCCCAGCATTTT | CASSRQQGSNQPQHF
. | . | TRBJ1-5 | TRBV7-6 | TGTGCCAGCAGCCCCTCTACCGGCGGGGACCAGCCCCAGCATTTT | CASSPSTGGDQPQHF
. | TRBD2 | TRBJ2-7 | TRBV4-2 | TGTGCCAGCAGCCAAGACTACGGTGTGGGGGGGGCCTACGAGCAGTACTTC | CASSQDYGVGGAYEQYF
. | . | TRBJ2-7 | TRBV7-6 | TGTGCCAGCAGCTTTTTGGGTAGGGGCCCCCACGAGCAGTACTTC | CASSFLGRGPHEQYF
. | . | TRBJ1-2 | TRBV4-3 | TGCGCCAGCAGCAATCTTGACAGGTTCAATGCGGACTATGGCTACACCTTC | CASSNLDRFNADYGYTF
. | TRBD1 | TRBJ1-3 | TRBV6-1 | TGTGCCAGCAGTGAAGTCAGGGGGGGCACCATATATTTT | CASSEVRGGTIYF
. | TRBD1 | TRBJ1-4 | TRBV19 | TGTGCCAGTAGTGGGGGACAGGGGGCTGTCAAACTGTTTTTT | CASSGGQGAVKLFF
. | TRBD2 | TRBJ2-3 | TRBV7-2 | TGTGCCAGCAAGCTCCGAGCGGGGAGCACAGATACGCAGTATTTT | CASKLRAGSTDTQYF
. | TRBD1 | TRBJ1-1 | TRBV6-5 | TGTGCCAGCAGATTCGGGACAGGGGGCACTGAAGCTTTCTTT | CASRFGTGGTEAFF
. | TRBD1 | TRBJ1-6 | TRBV7-9 | TGTGCCAGCAGCTTAAGACAGGGGGATAATTCACCCCTCCACTTT | CASSLRQGDNSPLHF
. | TRBD1 | TRBJ1-6 | TRBV28 | TGTGCCAGCAGTCTCACTGGACAGGTCTCACCCCTCCACTTT | CASSLTGQVSPLHF
. | . | TRBJ2-1 | TRBV11-3 | TGTGCCAGCAGCTTAAGTATTGAGAGAGAGCAGTTCTTC | CASSLSIEREQFF
once | . | TRBJ1-2 | TRBV5-1 | TGCGCCAGCAGCTTCGACGGGGGCGCGGGCTATGGCTACACCTTC | CASSFDGGAGYGYTF
. | TRBD1 | TRBJ2-3 | TRBV5-1 | TGCGCCAGCAGCTTGAAAGGGGGCCCAGGGTTGCAGCAGTATTTT | CASSLKGGPGLQQYF
. | TRBD2 | TRBJ2-3 | TRBV6-4 | TGTGCCAGCAGTGAAGTAGCGGGGGGGACAGATACGCAGTATTTT | CASSEVAGGTDTQYF
. | . | TRBJ2-7 | TRBV28 | TGTGCCAGCAGTGGGTCGGTAAGAAAGACCTACGAGCAGTACTTC | CASSGSVRKTYEQYF
. | . | TRBJ1-6 | TRBV7-2 | TGTGCCAGCAGCTTATGGGTCGGCTCACCCCTCCACTTT | CASSLWVGSPLHF
. | . | TRBJ1-2 | TRBV19 | TGTGCCAGTAGCCACAGGTCGCGCTACACCTTC | CASSHRSRYTF
. | . | TRBJ1-2 | TRBV5-1 | TGCGCCAGCAGCTTGGACAGCTATGGCTACACCTTC | CASSLDSYGYTF
. | . | TRBJ1-5 | TRBV27 | TGTGCCAGCAGTCCCGTAGGGGGGTTTAGTGGTCAGCCCCAGCATTTT | CASSPVGGFSGQPQHF
. | TRBD1 | TRBJ1-2 | TRBV6-5 | TGTGCCAGCAGTTACTCGAAACAGGGGGCAGGTGGCTACACCTTC | CASSYSKQGAGGYTF
. | TRBD1 | TRBJ2-7 | TRBV10-1 | TGCGCCAGCAGTGAGTCGAGGACAGGCTACGAGCAGTACTTC | CASSESRTGYEQYF
. | . | TRBJ1-1 | TRBV5-5 | TGTGCCAGCAGCCTTCAACAGGAGCGCACTGAAGCTTTCTTT | CASSLQQERTEAFF
. | . | TRBJ2-3 | TRBV6-1 | TGTGCCAGCAGTGAAGCCCCAGCCACAGATACGCAGTATTTT | CASSEAPATDTQYF
. | TRBD2 | TRBJ2-3 | TRBV9 | TGTGCCAGCAGCGTAGGTCTAGCGGCCAGCACAGATACGCAGTATTTT | CASSVGLAASTDTQYF
. | . | TRBJ2-2 | TRBV18 | TGTGCCAGCTCACCTAAGGACTGGAACACCGGGGAGCTGTTTTTT | CASSPKDWNTGELFF
. | TRBD2 | TRBJ2-1 | TRBV7-8 | TGTGCCAGCAGCCAAGGGACTAGCGGGGGGCGCAATGAGCAGTTCTTC | CASSQGTSGGRNEQFF
. | . | TRBJ2-2 | TRBV18 | TGTGCCAGCTCACCAGCGGTGTACACCGGGGAGCTGTTTTTT | CASSPAVYTGELFF
. | . | TRBJ2-3 | TRBV5-1 | TGCGCCAGCAGCTTGGGGTCCACAGATACGCAGTATTTT | CASSLGSTDTQYF
. | TRBD1 | TRBJ2-2 | TRBV6-1 | TGTGCCAGCAGGGTGGGACAGATGTACACCGGGGAGCTGTTTTTT | CASRVGQMYTGELFF
. | . | TRBJ2-1 | TRBV2 | TGTGCCAGCAGTGAAGCGCGCGAGCAGTTCTTC | CASSEAREQFF
. | TRBD1 | TRBJ1-2 | TRBV5-1 | TGCGCCAGCAGCTTCTTTCAGGGGGGTTATGGCTACACCTTC | CASSFFQGGYGYTF
few | . | TRBJ2-3 | TRBV27 | TGTGCCAGCAGTAGACAAGGTGGGAAGGGGACAGATACGCAGTATTTT | CASSRQGGKGTDTQYF
once | . | TRBJ1-2 | TRBV5-3 | TGTGCCAGAAGCTTGGCAGAGAGTTATGGCTACACCTTC | CARSLAESYGYTF